These T cell receptor beta chains were read from a single sample in a study of T cell responses to AZD1222 COVID-19 vaccine. The assay was immunoSEQ multiplex PCR, and TCRdb's table has in-frame clones only and misses some. The sample has 150,000 to 200,000 clones, just over 90% seen once. Sequencing was performed on peripheral blood, taken 28 days after the second AZD1222 dose. These TCRs come from an adult who received the AZD1222 COVID-19 vaccine. Both conserved end residues are part of each CDR3. The D gene is left open where the match is weak.

V gene	D gene	J gene	CDR3 protein
TRBV7-3	.	TRBJ2-4	CASSAGTGTIAKNIQYF
TRBV12-5	TRBD2	TRBJ2-3	CASGPLAGTDTQYF
TRBV6-5	TRBD2	TRBJ2-1	CATSSTSGGNEQFF
TRBV5-6	.	TRBJ1-6	CASKAGRLYSPLHF
TRBV6-5	.	TRBJ2-5	CASSRQYQETQYF
TRBV6-2/TRBV6-3	TRBD2	TRBJ2-1	CASSTRTSDSYNEQFF
TRBV25-1	.	TRBJ1-3	CASSIGRGSGNTIYF
TRBV5-1	TRBD1	TRBJ2-7	CASKDRVSSYEQYF
TRBV5-6	.	TRBJ2-3	CASRRRPGHSTDTQYF
TRBV6-1	.	TRBJ2-1	CASSEAGTLLRNEQFF
TRBV9	.	TRBJ2-2	CASSVQPNTGELFF
TRBV14	.	TRBJ1-2	CASSQFGRLHGYTF
TRBV27	TRBD2	TRBJ2-7	CASSPYSGDYYEQYF
TRBV2	.	TRBJ1-1	CASKGQGTSNTEAFF